These 22 T cell receptor beta chains came from one sample sequenced in a study of T cell clonotyping in hematopoietic cell transplantation. Method: immunoSEQ multiplex PCR; TCRdb's copy keeps in-frame clones and lacks some. The data show more than 65,000 clones, around 94% seen once. What was sequenced was peripheral blood mononuclear cells. The receptors come from a man in his fifties in good health. Some clones in this sample may be carry-over from other donors' samples.

This sequence joins TRBV30 and TRBJ1-1; perhaps TRBD1 as D (5 bases). Germline V gene data show CDR1 as GTSNPN and CDR2 as SVGIG (reference sequence). V gave up 5 bases and J gave up 6 bases, with 13 bases separating them. The CDR3 runs to 12 residues. The CDR3 is CAWEQGPSEAFF. CDR3 bases: TGTGCCTGGGAGCAGGGCCCATCTGAAGCTTTCTTT.

V is TRBV7-2 and J is TRBJ2-2, with 9 bases aligning to TRBD2. This CDR3 is built from 17 residues. Germline CDR1 reads SGHTA; CDR2 reads FQGNSA. V lost 0 bases to trimming and J lost 6 bases; unmatched junction nucleotides: 8. CDR3 bases: TGTGCCAGCAGCTTAGCGCCGGCGGGAGGGTCCGCCGGGGAGCTGTTTTTT. Residues: CASSLAPAGGSAGELFF.

The V gene is TRBV9, the J gene TRBJ1-3; no definite D call. The CDR3 has 13 residues. The germline V gene encodes CDR1 SGDLS and CDR2 YYNGEE. V was trimmed by 3 bases and J by 1 base, leaving 5 bases between them. The DNA of the CDR3 is TGTGCCAGCAGCGCGGGATCTGGAAACACCATATATTTT. Translating it yields CASSAGSGNTIYF.

The chain recombines TRBV6-5 with TRBJ1-1; TRBD1 agrees at 9 bases. The length of the CDR3 is 14 residues. Losses at the gene ends were 6 bases for V and 4 bases for J; bases not matched to a gene: 6. Germline CDR1 MNHEY, CDR2 SVGAGI. The CDR3 reads CASSQGTGSTEAFF. DNA for the CDR3: TGTGCCAGCAGCCAGGGGACAGGGTCCACTGAAGCTTTCTTT.

This chain connects TRBV5-1 to TRBJ2-5, with 7 bases aligning to TRBD2. Looked up from germline, CDR1 is SGHRS and CDR2 is YFSETQ. Trimming cost V 6 bases and J 3 bases; bases outside gene matches: 11. This CDR3 has 15 amino acids. CDR3 sequence reads: CASTDKAGPEETQYF. Here the CDR3 DNA reads TGCGCCAGCACAGATAAAGCGGGGCCGGAAGAGACCCAGTACTTC.

The genes are TRBV11-2 and TRBJ2-1, with TRBD2 matching over 9 bases. The CDR3 covers 12 residues. In germline, CDR1 is SGHAT, CDR2 FQNNGV. Unmatched junction bases numbered 3, after V lost 5 bases and J lost 10 bases. The CDR3 protein is CASSLSGGEQFF. The CDR3 DNA is TGTGCCAGCAGCCTCAGCGGGGGGGAGCAGTTCTTC. The whole variable domain, remainder taken from reference TRBV11-2 and TRBJ2-1, is EAGVAQSPRYKIIEKRQSVAFWCNPISGHATLYWYQQILGQGPKLLIQFQNNGVVDDSQLPKDRFSAERLKGVDSTLKIQPAKLEDSAVYLCASSLSGGEQFFGPGTRLTVL.

The rearrangement links TRBV7-6 to TRBJ2-7; D is perhaps TRBD1 (6 bases). The CDR3 has 13 amino acids. Germline V gene sequence: CDR1 SGHVS, CDR2 FNYEAQ. V lost 5 bases to trimming and J lost 6 bases, with 14 bases between them. CDR3 in amino acids: CASSATGLGEQYF. For the CDR3, the DNA is TGTGCCAGCAGCGCAACAGGGTTAGGCGAGCAGTACTTC.

The CDR3 coding sequence is TGTGCCACCGCGCCCATAGATACGCAGTATTTT. Translation: CATAPIDTQYF. The chain joins TRBV6-1 to TRBJ2-3; the D is unclear. Germline V lookup: CDR1 MNHNS, CDR2 SASEGT. The CDR3 spans 11 residues. Between the trimmed V and J ends, which lost 10 bases and 5 bases, there was a span of 10 bases.

The chain combines TRBV9 with TRBJ2-1, with 10 bases matching TRBD1. In germline, CDR1 is SGDLS, CDR2 YYNGEE. V lost 0 bases, J lost 8 bases, and 11 bases stayed unmatched. This CDR3 is 17 amino acids long. CDR3 nucleotide sequence: TGTGCCAGCAGCGTAGATCCGACAGGGGGCACTGTGGATGAGCAGTTCTTC. It encodes CASSVDPTGGTVDEQFF.

V gene TRBV6-5 combines with J gene TRBJ2-7; D may be TRBD2 (5 bases). In germline, CDR1 is MNHEY, CDR2 SVGAGI. V lost 0 bases to trimming and J lost 2 bases, with 8 bases between them. This CDR3 region has 14 residues. The CDR3 spells CASSYSSGTYEQYF. Here the CDR3 DNA reads TGTGCCAGCAGTTACTCGTCGGGGACCTACGAGCAGTACTTC.

This sequence joins TRBV2 and TRBJ2-2, with D possibly called TRBD1 or TRBD2 (6 bases each). The germline CDR1 and CDR2 sequences are SNHLY and FYNNEI. Trimming took off 3 bases at V and 6 bases at J, with 8 bases between the two ends. This CDR3 region has 13 residues. The CDR3 nucleotides are TGTGCCAGCAGTGAGGAGGGGGCCGGGGAGCTGTTTTTT. Translation gives CASSEEGAGELFF.

V is TRBV7-8 and J is TRBJ1-5; 7 positions agree with TRBD1. The germline V gene has CDR1 SGHVS and CDR2 FQNEAQ. The V and J ends lost 6 bases and 10 bases, in that order; junction bases with no gene match: 15. CDR3 length: 15 amino acids. CDR3 residues: CASRQSDRDGLPQHF. CDR3 bases: TGTGCCAGCAGACAATCCGACAGGGACGGTCTACCCCAGCATTTT.

The gene calls are TRBV6-5 and TRBJ1-3; D gene uncertain. CDR3 length equals 14 residues. V lost 6 bases and J 0 bases, leaving 9 bases between the germline ends. Germline V gene sequence: CDR1 MNHEY, CDR2 SVGAGI. Here the CDR3 DNA reads TGTGCCAGCAGCCCCATGTCCTCTGGAAACACCATATATTTT. This translates into CASSPMSSGNTIYF.

This clone was detected only once. The chain uses TRBV30 and TRBJ1-2; D might be TRBD1 (5 bases). Germline V gene sequence: CDR1 GTSNPN, CDR2 SVGIG (reference sequence). This CDR3 region has 15 residues. Trimming left V 0 bases short and J 7 bases short, with 18 bases between. CDR3 region: CAWSVGSGVFRGYTF. For the CDR3, the DNA is TGTGCCTGGAGTGTGGGTTCGGGGGTGTTTCGTGGCTACACCTTC.

This chain links TRBV5-4 with TRBJ2-2, with 12 nucleotides matching TRBD2. V shed 0 bases, J shed 5 bases, and the junction held 2 bases outside the gene matches. The CDR3 length is 16 residues. Germline CDR1 and CDR2: SGHNT and YYREEE (reference sequence). The DNA of the CDR3 is TGTGCCAGCAGCTTGGGACTAGCGGGAGAAACCGGGGAGCTGTTTTTT. It specifies CASSLGLAGETGELFF.

The rearrangement joins TRBV5-4 to TRBJ1-2; TRBD1 matches 10 bases. The V gene end was trimmed by 4 bases and the J gene end by 1 base; junction bases not matched to a gene: 4. Per the germline V gene, CDR1 is SGHNT and CDR2 is YYREEE (reference sequence). CDR3 length equals 15 residues. The CDR3 DNA sequence: TGTGCCAGCAGCCTAAGGGACAGGGGTAACTATGGCTACACCTTC. Translating it yields CASSLRDRGNYGYTF.

This sequence joins TRBV19 and TRBJ2-5; 8 nucleotides agree with TRBD2. V gave up 5 bases and J gave up 2 bases; unmatched junction bases: 4. Looked up from germline, CDR1 is LNHDA and CDR2 is SQIVND (reference sequence). The CDR3 consists of 14 residues. The CDR3 nucleotides read TGTGCCAGTAGTTCTATAGCGGGACAAGAGACCCAGTACTTC. Residues: CASSSIAGQETQYF. The full variable domain, in which reference TRBV19 and TRBJ2-5 provide the parts outside the CDR3, is DGGITQSPKYLFRKEGQNVTLSCEQNLNHDAMYWYRQDPGQGLRLIYYSQIVNDFQKGDIAEGYSVSREKKESFPLTVTSAQKNPTAFYLCASSSIAGQETQYFGPGTRLLVL.

The chain uses TRBV6-5 and TRBJ2-7; tentatively, D is TRBD1 (5 bases). The CDR3 spans 15 residues. Germline V gives CDR1 MNHEY, CDR2 SVGAGI. The V end lost 0 bases, the J end lost 5 bases, and 14 bases lay between the germline ends. The CDR3 loop reads CASSYSSQGVHEQYF. CDR3 bases: TGTGCCAGCAGTTACTCGAGTCAGGGTGTGCACGAGCAGTACTTC.

The chain employs TRBV4-2 and TRBJ2-6; D ambiguous. The germline V and J ends were trimmed by 0 bases and 0 bases, with 9 bases remaining between them. Germline CDR1 and CDR2: LGHNA and YNFKEQ. The CDR3 spans 17 residues. CDR3 sequence (DNA): TGTGCCAGCAGCCAAGAATCACAGCTCTCTGGGGCCAACGTCCTGACTTTC. Its translation: CASSQESQLSGANVLTF.

J is TRBJ2-7 and V is TRBV5-4; tentatively, D is TRBD1 (6 bases). This CDR3 has 15 amino acids. Germline V gives CDR1 SGHNT, CDR2 YYREEE (reference sequence). V lost 2 bases, J lost 0 bases, and 12 bases lay in between. The CDR3 spells CASSLGQSGSYEQYF. In nucleotides, the CDR3 is TGTGCCAGCAGCTTAGGACAGTCCGGCTCCTACGAGCAGTACTTC. The variable domain in full, with the rest retrieved from reference TRBV5-4 and TRBJ2-7, is ETGVTQSPTHLIKTRGQQVTLRCSSQSGHNTVSWYQQALGQGPQFIFQYYREEENGRGNFPPRFSGLQFPNYSSELNVNALELDDSALYLCASSLGQSGSYEQYFGPGTRLTVT.

This clone was seen a handful of times. The chain employs TRBV29-1 and TRBJ2-7; 7 positions agree with TRBD2. CDR3 length: 12 residues. The junction had 2 bases not matched to a gene; V was cut back by 3 bases and J by 3 bases. Germline V lookup: CDR1 SQVTM, CDR2 ANQGSEA. Written as DNA, the CDR3 is TGCAGCGTTGAGCTAGCGGACTACGAGCAGTACTTC. The encoded protein is CSVELADYEQYF.

The chain employs TRBV7-3 and TRBJ2-1; perhaps TRBD1 as D (6 bases). CDR3 length equals 13 residues. V was trimmed by 5 bases and J by 9 bases, leaving 14 bases between them. Germline CDR1 SGHTA, CDR2 FQGTGA. The CDR3 bases are TGTGCCAGCAGCGGCGCCCAGGGGAGTGAGCAGTTCTTC. It yields the protein CASSGAQGSEQFF.